This TCR beta chain comes out of a study of Graves' ophthalmopathy and Graves' hyperthyroidism. In the study overall: Blood was drawn at initial diagnosis, before any treatment.

This CDR3 has 14 amino acids. Germline CDR1 reads SGDLS; CDR2 reads YYNGEE. Trimming stripped 7 bases from V and 4 bases from J, with 14 bases between. Amplifying from RNA transcripts, the study obtained TCR beta CDR3 regions. RT-PCR with HTBI primers came first, then second-round multiplex PCR. In TCRdb, the multiplex PCR reads were re-called with MiXCR into one record per CDR3 protein. The table records about 480,000 distinct CDR3 sequences, over 13% of them present only once. Concerning this clonotype: The antigen is unknown.

Donors with ophthalmopathy: moderate-to-severe activity, CAS ≥3, NOSPECS ≥4, duration under 3 months. Uncontrolled infections, pregnancy, lactation or other autoimmune diseases led to patient exclusion. Whole-study results and caveats: Most thyroid clonotypes expanded beyond 0.001 frequency were also found in blood.

The sample consisted of blood. This sequence was found in a woman younger than 45 with Graves' ophthalmopathy. The chain employs TRBV9 and TRBJ2-2; either TRBD1 or TRBD2 may fit D (5 bases each). This chain's CDR3 is CASRSGTSTGELFF. CDR3 bases: TGTGCCAGCCGTTCAGGGACCAGCACCGGGGAGCTGTTTTTT.